These 24 T cell receptor beta chains were all obtained from the same sample, sequenced in a study of blood T cell repertoires in COVID-19. Sequencing used immunoSEQ multiplex PCR; TCRdb keeps in-frame clones, though not all of them. The sample holds roughly 250,000 clones; 82% are singletons and the top ten take more than 4.5%. Sequencing was carried out using peripheral blood. Receptor source: a woman aged 80 or over with active or convalescent COVID-19.

J is TRBJ2-5 and V is TRBV7-2, with 9 bases aligning to TRBD2. J gave up 0 bases and V 5 bases, and 10 bases lay outside the gene matches. The CDR3 spans 17 residues. Germline lookup yields CDR1 SGHTA and CDR2 FQGNSA. The CDR3 bases are TGTGCCAGCAGCCAAGGGGTTAGCGGGGGAAACCAAGAGACCCAGTACTTC. This encodes CASSQGVSGGNQETQYF.

The chain is built from TRBV24-1 and TRBJ2-3, with TRBD2 matching 12 bases. The ends lost 4 bases at V and 11 bases at J; junction bases unmatched: 15. Germline CDR1 reads KGHDR; CDR2 reads SFDVKD. The length of the CDR3 is 17 residues. CDR3 protein: CATSDLTSGSLRGKQYF. CDR3 bases: TGTGCCACCAGTGACTTGACTAGCGGGAGCCTCCGGGGGAAGCAGTATTTT.

This clone has only one observation. J is TRBJ2-1 and V is TRBV6-6; 7 bases are shared with TRBD2. With V trimmed by 5 bases and J by 3 bases, 10 bases remained unmatched. Germline V gene data show CDR1 as MNHNY and CDR2 as SVGAGI (reference sequence). The length of the CDR3 is 16 residues. CDR3 sequence (DNA): TGTGCCAGCAGTCAATTAGCGGGTTCGAGCTACAATGAGCAGTTCTTC. It is translated as CASSQLAGSSYNEQFF.

The V gene is TRBV27, the J gene TRBJ2-3, with TRBD2 identical over 7 bases. Trimming cost V 2 bases and J 6 bases; bases outside gene matches: 5. Germline CDR1 and CDR2: MNHEY and SMNVEV (reference sequence). The CDR3 is 14 residues long. Here the CDR3 reads CASSLRAGVDTQYF. Here the CDR3 DNA reads TGTGCCAGCAGTTTAAGGGCGGGGGTGGATACGCAGTATTTT.

The rearrangement links TRBV10-2 to TRBJ2-5, with TRBD2 matching 11 bases. Germline V CDR1 and CDR2: WSHSY, SAAADI. This CDR3 comprises 13 residues. V shed 6 bases, J shed 4 bases, and the junction held 1 base outside the gene matches. The CDR3 nucleotides read TGCGCCAGCAGACTAGCGGGGGTAGAGACCCAGTACTTC. Amino acid sequence: CASRLAGVETQYF.

The rearrangement joins TRBV3-1 (or the pseudogene TRBV3-2) to TRBJ2-7, with 11 bases fitting TRBD1. Per germline, CDR1 LGHDT and CDR2 YNNKEL (reference sequence). The CDR3 is 14 amino acids. Germline trimming cut 7 bases from V and 3 bases from J; bases unmatched to any gene: 5. The CDR3 region is CASTPGQGDYEQYF. The CDR3 DNA reads TGTGCCAGCACCCCGGGACAGGGGGACTACGAGCAGTACTTC.

The chain carries TRBV10-3 and TRBJ1-3; TRBD1 agrees at 8 bases. CDR1 is ENHRY, CDR2 SYGVKD, per germline. The J segment lost 4 bases and the V segment lost 7 bases, leaving 9 bases of the junction unmatched. The CDR3 is 15 amino acids. CDR3 region: CAITKDRGVGNTIYF. CDR3 coding DNA: TGTGCCATCACCAAAGACAGGGGCGTCGGAAACACCATATATTTT.

This clone was observed a few times. This chain joins TRBV5-1 and TRBJ2-7; weak D call: TRBD2 (6 bases). The V end lost 4 bases, the J end lost 3 bases, and 17 bases lay between the germline ends. The CDR3 is 15 amino acids. CDR1 is SGHRS, CDR2 YFSETQ, per germline. CDR3 sequence: CASSTGAGRGYEQYF. CDR3 in DNA: TGCGCCAGCAGCACCGGGGCCGGGAGAGGCTACGAGCAGTACTTC.

The rearrangement joins TRBV25-1 to TRBJ2-3; 7 positions match TRBD2. There are 15 residues in the CDR3. V was clipped by 5 bases and J by 4 bases; unmatched bases: 9. Germline assignment: CDR1 MGHDK and CDR2 SYGVNS. The CDR3 loop is CASSWGGRGADTQYF. The CDR3 DNA sequence: TGTGCCAGCAGTTGGGGCGGGAGAGGGGCAGATACGCAGTATTTT.

V gene TRBV5-6 combines with J gene TRBJ2-7; tentative D call: TRBD1 (6 bases). The CDR3 totals 13 residues. Trimming removed 4 bases at V and 2 bases at J, with 10 bases between. Germline V gives CDR1 SGHDT, CDR2 YYEEEE. This CDR3 reads CASSPTGAYEQYF. The CDR3 DNA reads TGTGCCAGCAGCCCGACAGGAGCCTACGAGCAGTACTTC. The variable domain in full, completed from reference TRBV5-6 and TRBJ2-7, reads DAGVTQSPTHLIKTRGQQVTLRCSPKSGHDTVSWYQQALGQGPQFIFQYYEEEERQRGNFPDRFSGHQFPNYSSELNVNALLLGDSALYLCASSPTGAYEQYFGPGTRLTVT.

This sequence joins TRBV6-5 and TRBJ1-2; no definite D call. The CDR3 spans 14 residues. Germline loops: CDR1 MNHEY, CDR2 SVGAGI. Trimming pared 0 bases from V and 0 bases from J, leaving 5 bases between. The CDR3 region is CASSYSIANYGYTF. The DNA for the CDR3 is TGTGCCAGCAGTTACTCGATAGCTAACTATGGCTACACCTTC.

This clone was picked up a small number of times. V is TRBV5-4 and J is TRBJ1-3; 10 bases are shared with TRBD1. With V trimmed by 3 bases and J by 2 bases, 11 bases remained unmatched. Per the germline V gene, CDR1 is SGHNT and CDR2 is YYREEE (reference sequence). The CDR3 covers 18 residues. This CDR3 is CASSSPGQGSSAGNTIYF. CDR3 coding DNA: TGTGCCAGCAGCTCGCCGGGACAGGGGTCTTCGGCTGGAAACACCATATATTTT. The full variable domain, rest sourced from reference TRBV5-4 and TRBJ1-3, is ETGVTQSPTHLIKTRGQQVTLRCSSQSGHNTVSWYQQALGQGPQFIFQYYREEENGRGNFPPRFSGLQFPNYSSELNVNALELDDSALYLCASSSPGQGSSAGNTIYFGEGSWLTVV.

The chain uses TRBV29-1 and TRBJ2-7; possible D gene TRBD2, 6 bases. V was cut by 3 bases and J by 7 bases, with 16 bases left in between. This CDR3 is built from 13 residues. Germline-derived CDR1 and CDR2 are SQVTM and ANQGSEA. The CDR3 protein is CSVDAGGGGEQYF. The CDR3 nucleotides are TGCAGCGTTGACGCGGGCGGTGGGGGGGAGCAGTACTTC.

The chain combines TRBV29-1 with TRBJ2-7, with D possibly matching TRBD1 (5 bases). The CDR3 loop spans 14 amino acids. The germline V gene has CDR1 SQVTM and CDR2 ANQGSEA. Deletions cut 4 bases from V and 2 bases from J, with 15 bases between. Here the CDR3 DNA reads TGCAGCGTTGTATTCCCAGGGCGCCCCTACGAGCAGTACTTC. Translating gives CSVVFPGRPYEQYF.

The V and J genes are TRBV24-1 and TRBJ2-2; 8 nucleotides agree with TRBD1. V shed 7 bases, J shed 5 bases, and the junction held 8 bases outside the gene matches. CDR1 is KGHDR and CDR2 is SFDVKD in the germline V gene. The CDR3 spans 15 residues. The CDR3 sequence is CATRDGRGRTGELFF. The CDR3 coding sequence is TGTGCCACCAGGGATGGCAGGGGGCGGACCGGGGAGCTGTTTTTT.

The rearrangement links TRBV7-9 to TRBJ1-4, with 8 bases aligning to TRBD1. Trimming cost V 5 bases and J 5 bases; bases outside gene matches: 13. This CDR3 has 17 amino acids. Per germline, CDR1 SEHNR and CDR2 FQNEAQ (reference sequence). The CDR3 coding sequence is TGTGCCAGCAGCCCAACAGACAGGGGCTTTATAAATGAAAAACTGTTTTTT. This codes for CASSPTDRGFINEKLFF.

The chain employs TRBV3-1 (or the pseudogene TRBV3-2) and TRBJ1-2; unclear D gene. This CDR3 region has 14 residues. Germline lookup yields CDR1 LGHDT and CDR2 YNNKEL (reference sequence). V was shortened by 0 bases and J by 8 bases, with 13 bases between the two germline ends. The CDR3 DNA is TGTGCCAGCAGCCAAGACTGGAGAAGTCGCGGCTACACCTTC. Protein sequence: CASSQDWRSRGYTF.

This clone occurred once. The chain has TRBV29-1 and TRBJ1-2; D perhaps matches TRBD1 (5 bases). V dropped 3 bases and J dropped 4 bases, with 9 bases sitting between them. Germline V gene data show CDR1 as SQVTM and CDR2 as ANQGSEA. CDR3 length: 12 amino acids. CDR3 amino acids: CSVDQGAYGYTF. CDR3 nucleotide sequence: TGCAGCGTTGACCAGGGCGCCTATGGCTACACCTTC.

The rearrangement joins TRBV9 to TRBJ2-1, with a tentative D call TRBD2 (6 bases). Germline CDR1 SGDLS, CDR2 YYNGEE. Deletions cut 4 bases from V and 6 bases from J, with 17 bases between. The CDR3 length is 15 residues. In DNA, the CDR3 is TGTGCCAGCAGCTCGAGGGGACTTGGGGTCAATGAGCAGTTCTTC. This codes for CASSSRGLGVNEQFF.

In this sample, this clone turned up a few times. The rearrangement joins TRBV19 to TRBJ2-7; 8 nucleotides line up with TRBD2. CDR3 length equals 18 residues. Losses at the gene ends were 1 base for V and 0 bases for J; bases not matched to a gene: 11. Germline loops: CDR1 LNHDA, CDR2 SQIVND (reference sequence). The chain's CDR3 is CASSIGLLAVFPSYEQYF. CDR3 DNA: TGTGCCAGTAGTATAGGTTTACTAGCGGTCTTCCCCTCCTACGAGCAGTACTTC. Full variable domain (rest looked up from reference TRBV19 and TRBJ2-7): DGGITQSPKYLFRKEGQNVTLSCEQNLNHDAMYWYRQDPGQGLRLIYYSQIVNDFQKGDIAEGYSVSREKKESFPLTVTSAQKNPTAFYLCASSIGLLAVFPSYEQYFGPGTRLTVT.

A few counts support this clone. This chain links TRBV2 with TRBJ1-1; D is undetermined. Trimming left V 2 bases short and J 0 bases short, with 10 bases between. The germline V gene has CDR1 SNHLY and CDR2 FYNNEI. This CDR3 is 15 amino acids long. The CDR3: CASSELGRMNTEAFF. Here the CDR3 DNA reads TGTGCCAGCAGTGAATTGGGCAGAATGAACACTGAAGCTTTCTTT.

This chain links TRBV30 with TRBJ1-2, with TRBD1 identical over 7 bases. The CDR3 spans 14 residues. Germline V gives CDR1 GTSNPN, CDR2 SVGIG (reference sequence). V lost 3 bases to trimming and J lost 3 bases; unmatched junction nucleotides: 7. CDR3 protein: CAWSRGRAYYGYTF. The CDR3 DNA reads as TGTGCCTGGAGCAGGGGGAGAGCTTACTATGGCTACACCTTC.

This chain connects TRBV6-1 to TRBJ1-3; D gene ambiguous. Germline V gene data show CDR1 as MNHNS and CDR2 as SASEGT. The ends were cut back, 2 bases at V and 0 bases at J, with 8 bases in the middle. The length of the CDR3 is 15 residues. CDR3 in DNA: TGTGCCAGCAGTGAACTCTCTCTCTCTGGAAACACCATATATTTT. Protein product: CASSELSLSGNTIYF.

J is TRBJ1-1 and V is TRBV30; D not certain. Germline-derived CDR1 and CDR2 are GTSNPN and SVGIG (reference sequence). There are 14 residues in the CDR3. Trimming removed 1 base at V and 0 bases at J, with 9 bases between. The CDR3 nucleotides are TGTGCCTGGAGTGAGACACCAGTGAACACTGAAGCTTTCTTT. It is translated as CAWSETPVNTEAFF.